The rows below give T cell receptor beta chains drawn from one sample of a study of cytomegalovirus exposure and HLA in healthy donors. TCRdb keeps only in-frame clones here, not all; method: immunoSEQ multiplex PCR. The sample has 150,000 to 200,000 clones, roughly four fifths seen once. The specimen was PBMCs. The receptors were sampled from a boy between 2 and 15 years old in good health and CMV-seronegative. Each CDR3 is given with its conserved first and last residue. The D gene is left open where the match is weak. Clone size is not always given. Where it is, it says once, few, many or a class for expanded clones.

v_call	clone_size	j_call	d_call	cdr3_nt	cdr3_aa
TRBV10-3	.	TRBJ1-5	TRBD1	TGTGCCATCAGTGAACGACAGGGGGGCAATCAGCCCCAGCATTTT	CAISERQGGNQPQHF
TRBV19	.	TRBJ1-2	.	TGTGCCAGTAAAACAGGGTCGAACTATGGCTACACCTTC	CASKTGSNYGYTF
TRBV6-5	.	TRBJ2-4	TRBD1	TGTGCCAGCAGTTACTCCAGGGGGACCAAAAACATTCAGTACTTC	CASSYSRGTKNIQYF
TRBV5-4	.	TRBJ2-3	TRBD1	TGTGCCAGCAGCTACCTTGGGACAGGGGGGGCAGATACGCAGTATTTT	CASSYLGTGGADTQYF
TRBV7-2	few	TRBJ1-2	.	TGTGCCAGCAGCTTGGACAGAGTCCTATATGGCTACACCTTC	CASSLDRVLYGYTF
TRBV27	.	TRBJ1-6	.	TGTGCCAGCAGTTTTTTGGGGGCGAATTCACCCCTCCACTTT	CASSFLGANSPLHF
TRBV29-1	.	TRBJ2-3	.	TGCAGCGTTGGACACCTCACAGATACGCAGTATTTT	CSVGHLTDTQYF
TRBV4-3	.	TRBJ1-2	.	TGCGCCAGCAGCCACCAGGGTGTCAGTGGCTACACCTTC	CASSHQGVSGYTF
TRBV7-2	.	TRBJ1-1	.	TGTGCCAGCAGCTTAGTACAGGGGAACACTGAAGCTTTCTTT	CASSLVQGNTEAFF
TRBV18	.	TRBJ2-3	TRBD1	TGTGCCAGCTCACCCTCCGCGGGACAGGGGGCAGATACGCAGTATTTT	CASSPSAGQGADTQYF
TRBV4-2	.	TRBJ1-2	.	TGTGCCAGCAGCTTGGGGGGGGAGTTTAACTATGGCTACACCTTC	CASSLGGEFNYGYTF
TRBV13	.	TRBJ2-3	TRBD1	TGTGCCAGCAGCCAAGCCTCCGGGACAGGGTGGTCAGATACGCAGTATTTT	CASSQASGTGWSDTQYF
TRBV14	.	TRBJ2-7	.	TGTGCCAGCAGCCAACAAAACTACGAGCAGTACTTC	CASSQQNYEQYF
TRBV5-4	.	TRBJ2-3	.	TGTGCCAGCAGCTTTCCCGGGCGGGGCCCCCTGCAATATACGCAGTATTTT	CASSFPGRGPLQYTQYF
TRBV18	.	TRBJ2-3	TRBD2	TGTGCCAGCTCATCTGTTAGCGGGGCAAGCACAGATACGCAGTATTTT	CASSSVSGASTDTQYF
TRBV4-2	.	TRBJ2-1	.	TGTGCCAGCAGCCAAGAGGGACGGACAGCGTACAATGAGCAGTTCTTC	CASSQEGRTAYNEQFF
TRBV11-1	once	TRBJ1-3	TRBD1	TGTGCCAGCAGCCCCCGGACAGGGGCAAGAAACACCATATATTTT	CASSPRTGARNTIYF
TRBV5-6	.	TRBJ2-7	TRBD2	TGTGCCAGCAGCTTGATTCGGACTAGCGGCCTCTCCTACGAGCAGTACTTC	CASSLIRTSGLSYEQYF
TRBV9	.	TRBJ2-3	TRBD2	TGTGCCAGCAGCACCCGGGGCCTAGCGGCCACAGATACGCAGTATTTT	CASSTRGLAATDTQYF
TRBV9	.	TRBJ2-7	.	TGTGCCAGCAGCGTAGGGGGGGGGCACTCCTACGAGCAGTACTTC	CASSVGGGHSYEQYF
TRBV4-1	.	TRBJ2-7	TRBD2	TGCGCCAGCAGCCAGCGGGGGGACTCCTACGAGCAGTACTTC	CASSQRGDSYEQYF
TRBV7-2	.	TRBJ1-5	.	TGTGCCAGCAGCTTACTTTATAGCAATCAGCCCCAGCATTTT	CASSLLYSNQPQHF
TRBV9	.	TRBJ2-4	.	TGTGCCAGCAGCGTAGGTGACGGCGGAGCCAAAAACATTCAGTACTTC	CASSVGDGGAKNIQYF
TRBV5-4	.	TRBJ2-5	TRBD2	TGTGCCAGCAGCTTGGTTGCGGGGGGGCGTAGTTTGGAGACCCAGTACTTC	CASSLVAGGRSLETQYF
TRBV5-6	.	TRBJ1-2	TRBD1	TGTGCCAGCAGCCCCTGGGACAGGGGCTATGGCTACACCTTC	CASSPWDRGYGYTF
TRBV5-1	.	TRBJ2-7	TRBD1	TGCGCCAAACTCCGGGACAGGGGGCCCTACGAGCAGTACTTC	CAKLRDRGPYEQYF
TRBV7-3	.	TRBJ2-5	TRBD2	TGTGCCAGCAGCTTAACGAGGGAGTTGAGCGGGGAGCAAGAGACCCAGTACTTC	CASSLTRELSGEQETQYF
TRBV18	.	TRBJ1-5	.	TGTGCCAGCTCACCACGGGCAGTCGAGAATCAGCCCCAGCATTTT	CASSPRAVENQPQHF
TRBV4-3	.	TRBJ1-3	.	TGCGCCAGCAGCCAAGTCAGAGGGCCCGGAAACACCATATATTTT	CASSQVRGPGNTIYF
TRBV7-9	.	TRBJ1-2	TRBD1	TGTGCCAGCAGTCATACAGGGGCTAGTGGCTACACCTTC	CASSHTGASGYTF
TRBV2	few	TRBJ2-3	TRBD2	TGTGCCAGCAGTGTACCTAGCGGGGGGGCCTTTAGGACAGATACGCAGTATTTT	CASSVPSGGAFRTDTQYF
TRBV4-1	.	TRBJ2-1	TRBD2	TGCGCCAGCAGCTTAGCGGGGGAAGCCTGGAATGAGCAGTTCTTC	CASSLAGEAWNEQFF
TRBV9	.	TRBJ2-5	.	TGTGCCAGCAGCGTAGGACCGGGTGACCAAGAGACCCAGTACTTC	CASSVGPGDQETQYF
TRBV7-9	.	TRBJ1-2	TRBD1	TGTGCCAGCAGCAGGCGACAGGGGGGTGCGAACTATGGCTACACCTTC	CASSRRQGGANYGYTF
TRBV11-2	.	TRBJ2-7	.	TGTGCCAGCAGCTTAGGGGGAATGTTACAGGGTAACCACGAGCAGTACTTC	CASSLGGMLQGNHEQYF
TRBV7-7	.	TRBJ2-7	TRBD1	TGTGCTAGCAGCGAGAGACAGGGGGGGGAGCAGTACTTC	CASSERQGGEQYF
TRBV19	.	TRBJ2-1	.	TGTGCCAGTAGTATTAGTTCCGAGAATGAGCAGTTCTTC	CASSISSENEQFF
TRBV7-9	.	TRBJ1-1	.	TGTGCCAGCAGCTTATGGGGCATCGCAAGGCCTGAAGCTTTCTTT	CASSLWGIARPEAFF
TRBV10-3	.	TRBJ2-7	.	TGTGCCATCAGTGAGGGAAGGGCCGGAGGCTCCTACGAGCAGTACTTC	CAISEGRAGGSYEQYF
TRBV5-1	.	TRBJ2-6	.	TGCGCCAGCAGCTTGGGGGGGGACCTCTCTGGGGCCAACGTCCTGACTTTC	CASSLGGDLSGANVLTF
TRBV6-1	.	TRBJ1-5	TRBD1	TGTGCCAGCATCCCCCCAGGGGGAGGCGATCAGCCCCAGCATTTT	CASIPPGGGDQPQHF
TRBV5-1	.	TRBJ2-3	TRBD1	TGCGCCAGCAGCTTGGGGATTAATACAGGGGGGAGTACAGATACGCAGTATTTT	CASSLGINTGGSTDTQYF
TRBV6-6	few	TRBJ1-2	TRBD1	TGTGCCAGCAGTTCCTTCGGGACAGGGCTATATGGCTACACCTTC	CASSSFGTGLYGYTF
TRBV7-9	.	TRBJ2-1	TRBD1	TGTGCCAGCAGCAGACAGGGGGCGGACAATGAGCAGTTCTTC	CASSRQGADNEQFF
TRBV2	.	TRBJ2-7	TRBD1	TGTGCCAGCGAAGCGCCAGGGGGCTCCGAGCAGTACTTC	CASEAPGGSEQYF
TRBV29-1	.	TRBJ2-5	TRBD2	TGCAGCGTTGTACGTAGCGGGGGGGCCGAAGAGACCCAGTACTTC	CSVVRSGGAEETQYF
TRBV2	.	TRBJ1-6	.	TGTGCCAGCAGGCAGGAACCTAATTCACCCCTCCACTTT	CASRQEPNSPLHF
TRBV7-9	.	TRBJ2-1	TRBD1	TGTGCCAGCAGCTCGGAAAGGGGACAGTACAATGAGCAGTTCTTC	CASSSERGQYNEQFF
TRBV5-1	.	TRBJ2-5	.	TGCGCCAGCAGCTTTGGCGGGTGGGAGACCCAGTACTTC	CASSFGGWETQYF
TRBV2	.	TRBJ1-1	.	TGTGCCAGCAGTGAACACGGGAGTCACACTGAAGCTTTCTTT	CASSEHGSHTEAFF
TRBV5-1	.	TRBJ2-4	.	TGCGCCAGCAGCTTGGACAGCGCCAAAAACATTCAGTACTTC	CASSLDSAKNIQYF
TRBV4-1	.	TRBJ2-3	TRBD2	TGCGCCAGCCGCAACGGGGGGGCGAGCACAGATACGCAGTATTTT	CASRNGGASTDTQYF
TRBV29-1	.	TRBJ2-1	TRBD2	TGCAGCGTTGAGGTAGCGGGGGGGAGAGGCGGCTCCTACAATGAGCAGTTCTTC	CSVEVAGGRGGSYNEQFF
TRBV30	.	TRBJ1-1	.	TGTGCCTTTACCCCAGGGGTAAGGGATATTGATCCTGAAGCTTTCTTT	CAFTPGVRDIDPEAFF
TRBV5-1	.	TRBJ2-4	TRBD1	TGCGCCAGCAGCTTGGATGGGACAGGGGGTGTCTGGGCCAAAAACATTCAGTACTTC	CASSLDGTGGVWAKNIQYF
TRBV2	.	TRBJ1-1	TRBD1	TGTGCCAGGACAGGGGACACTGAAGCTTTCTTT	CARTGDTEAFF